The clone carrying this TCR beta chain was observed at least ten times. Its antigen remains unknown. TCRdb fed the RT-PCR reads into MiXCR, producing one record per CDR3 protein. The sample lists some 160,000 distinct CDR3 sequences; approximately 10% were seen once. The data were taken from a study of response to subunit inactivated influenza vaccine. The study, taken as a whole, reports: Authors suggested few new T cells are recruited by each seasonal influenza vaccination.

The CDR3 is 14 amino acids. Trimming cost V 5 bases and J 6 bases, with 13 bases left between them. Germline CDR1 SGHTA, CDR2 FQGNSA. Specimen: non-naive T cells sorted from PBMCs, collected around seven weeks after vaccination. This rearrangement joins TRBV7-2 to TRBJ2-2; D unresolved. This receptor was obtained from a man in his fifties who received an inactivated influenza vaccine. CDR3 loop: CASSLPQLAGELFF. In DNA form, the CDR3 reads TGTGCCAGCAGCCTCCCACAACTCGCCGGGGAGCTGTTTTTT.